This T cell receptor (beta chain) emerged from a study of blood T cell repertoires in COVID-19. For the study at large: Some COVID-19 samples were acute and others convalescent; all came from the United States, Italy and Spain. From T cells, B-cell-depleted T cells, or PBMCs came the material, which was cDNA or gDNA.

Germline lookup yields CDR1 SGDLS and CDR2 YYNGEE. This CDR3 has 18 amino acids. Between the trimmed V and J ends, which lost 2 bases and 1 base, there was a span of 16 bases. Authors' processing steps: Amplifying reference gene primers gave estimates of nucleated cell counts. TCRdb keeps only in-frame clones here, not all; method: immunoSEQ multiplex PCR. Clone size and V and J calls were adopted from that table, with D and trimming inferred from the DNA. The sample carries around 340,000 clones, roughly 86% recorded once. The study recruited exposed participants who had met a COVID-19 case within 2 weeks before entry.

This rearrangement joins TRBV9 to TRBJ2-6; perhaps TRBD1 as D (6 bases). The TCR originated in a woman in her thirties who had been exposed to COVID-19. Input material: PBMCs or T cells enriched from blood (not recorded which). The CDR3 here is CASSVRGVGRSGANVLTF. CDR3 bases: TGTGCCAGCAGCGTCAGGGGAGTTGGAAGATCTGGGGCCAACGTCCTGACTTTC.